This T cell receptor beta chain originates from a study of blood T cell repertoires in COVID-19. Study at large: The United States, Italy and Spain were the sources of the acute and convalescent COVID-19 samples. PBMCs, B-cell-depleted T cells, or T cells provided the cDNA or gDNA that made up the material.

Authors' processing steps: Reference gene primer amplification gave estimated nucleated cell counts. Only in-frame clones appear in the TCRdb table, and some are missing; sequencing was by immunoSEQ multiplex PCR. D and trimming were read from the DNA, whereas the V and J calls and clone size are those reported in that table. The table lists some 160,000 clones, about four fifths of them singletons. This CDR3 contains 15 residues. Germline values: CDR1 SEHNR, CDR2 FQNEAQ (reference sequence). Trimming cost V 4 bases and J 3 bases, with 15 bases left between them. This clone was picked up one time. The clonotype originates from a woman over 75 with acute or convalescent COVID-19. Input material: peripheral blood. This chain connects TRBV7-9 to TRBJ1-2; TRBD1 might be the D (6 bases). This chain's CDR3 is CASSSVQGRDYGYTF. In DNA form, the CDR3 reads TGTGCCAGCAGCTCAGTACAGGGTCGAGACTATGGCTACACCTTC.